The sequence of this TCR beta chain was determined in a study of T-cell reconstitution after alpha-beta-depleted transplantation in children. Study outcomes and limitations: Several hundred graft clones that had expanded were reportedly the source of alpha-beta T cells about two months after transplant. Surviving thymic progenitors and recipient T cells were the source of high TCRbeta diversity at day 60 in some patients. From newly produced T cells came most of the T-cell counts and diversity one year after transplant.

This clonotype was seen many times. Its antigen remains unknown. Preparation of the TCRbeta library involved a method that used unique molecular identifiers. TCRdb re-called the PCR reads with MiXCR, one entry per CDR3 protein. The data hold 250,000 to 300,000 distinct CDR3 sequences, with about 7.3% observed a single time. V trimming: 0 bases; J trimming: 5 bases; junction bases outside the gene matches: 4. This CDR3 has 17 residues. CDR1 is SGDLS and CDR2 is YYNGEE in the germline V gene. This clonotype originated in a female patient aged 2 to 10 who had a stem cell transplant for Fanconi anemia, so the T cells may come from the graft donor. Sequencing was performed on peripheral blood, taken 360 days after TCRalphabeta/CD19-depleted stem cell transplant. The rearrangement joins TRBV9 to TRBJ2-5; 16 bases line up with TRBD2. CDR3 DNA sequence: TGTGCCAGCAGCGTAGCTTCGGGACTAGCGGGGGGGGAGACCCAGTACTTC. Translating gives CASSVASGLAGGETQYF.